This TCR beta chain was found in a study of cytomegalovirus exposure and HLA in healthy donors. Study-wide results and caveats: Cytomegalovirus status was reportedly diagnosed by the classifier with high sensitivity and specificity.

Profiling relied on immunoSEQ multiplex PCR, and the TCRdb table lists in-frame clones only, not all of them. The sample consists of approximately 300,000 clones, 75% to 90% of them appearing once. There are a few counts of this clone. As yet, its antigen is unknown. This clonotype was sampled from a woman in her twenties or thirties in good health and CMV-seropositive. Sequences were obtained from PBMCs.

The CDR3 reads CASTGARDLFEQYF. CDR3 bases: TGTGCCAGCACGGGGGCCAGGGACCTTTTTGAGCAGTACTTC. The rearrangement uses TRBV2 and TRBJ2-7; tentatively, D is TRBD1 or TRBD2 (6 bases each). With 7 bases removed from V and 7 bases from J, the gap between germline ends came to 20 bases. Germline V gives CDR1 SNHLY, CDR2 FYNNEI. This CDR3 comprises 14 residues.